The source of this T cell receptor (beta chain) is a study of T-cell reconstitution after alpha-beta-depleted transplantation in children. Construction of the TCRbeta library involved unique molecular identifiers. TCRdb reprocessed the PCR reads with MiXCR, giving one entry per CDR3 protein. The sample consists of around 70,000 distinct CDR3 sequences, roughly 10% of them appearing once. The TCR was taken from a boy younger than 18 with acute myeloid leukemia, due to receive a stem cell transplant. Material: PBMCs, obtained before TCRalphabeta/CD19-depleted stem cell transplant.

The CDR3 nucleotides read TGTGCCAGCAGCCACGGGACAGCGGGCACCGGGGAGCTGTTTTTT. Translation gives CASSHGTAGTGELFF. The chain employs TRBV7-9 and TRBJ2-2; a possible D gene is TRBD1 (7 bases). CDR1 and CDR2 from the germline V gene are SEHNR and FQNEAQ (reference sequence). Trimming removed 5 bases at V and 4 bases at J, with 14 bases between. The CDR3 sequence is 15 residues long.